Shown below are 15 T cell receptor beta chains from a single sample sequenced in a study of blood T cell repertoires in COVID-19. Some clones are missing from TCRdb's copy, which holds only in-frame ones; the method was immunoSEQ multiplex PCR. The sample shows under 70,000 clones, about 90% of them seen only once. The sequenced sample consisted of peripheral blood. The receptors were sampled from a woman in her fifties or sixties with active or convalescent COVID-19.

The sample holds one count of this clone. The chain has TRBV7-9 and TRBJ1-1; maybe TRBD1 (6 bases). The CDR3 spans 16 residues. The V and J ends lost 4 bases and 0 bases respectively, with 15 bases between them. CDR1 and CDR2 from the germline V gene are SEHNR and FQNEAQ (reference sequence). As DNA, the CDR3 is TGTGCCAGCAGCTGGCCTCCGGGACACTTGAACACTGAAGCTTTCTTT. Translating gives CASSWPPGHLNTEAFF. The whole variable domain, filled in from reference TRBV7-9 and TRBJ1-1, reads DTGVSQNPRHKITKRGQNVTFRCDPISEHNRLYWYRQTLGQGPEFLTYFQNEAQLEKSRLLSDRFSAERPKGSFSTLEIQRTEQGDSAMYLCASSWPPGHLNTEAFFGQGTRLTVV.

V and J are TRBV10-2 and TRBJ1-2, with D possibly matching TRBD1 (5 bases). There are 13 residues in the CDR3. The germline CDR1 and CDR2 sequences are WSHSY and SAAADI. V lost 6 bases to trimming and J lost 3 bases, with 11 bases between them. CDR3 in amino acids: CASRAQDDYGYTF. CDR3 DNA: TGCGCCAGCAGGGCACAGGATGACTATGGCTACACCTTC.

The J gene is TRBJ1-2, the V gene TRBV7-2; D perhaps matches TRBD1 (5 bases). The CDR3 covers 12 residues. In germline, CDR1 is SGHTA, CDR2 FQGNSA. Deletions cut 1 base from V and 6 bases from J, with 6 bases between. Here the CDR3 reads CASSLGGDGYTF. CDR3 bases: TGTGCCAGCAGCTTAGGGGGGGATGGCTACACCTTC.

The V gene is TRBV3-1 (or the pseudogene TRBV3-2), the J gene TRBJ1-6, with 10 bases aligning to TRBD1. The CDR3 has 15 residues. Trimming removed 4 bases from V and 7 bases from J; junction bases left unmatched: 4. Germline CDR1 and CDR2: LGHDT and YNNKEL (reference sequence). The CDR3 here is CASSPGTGVNSPLHF. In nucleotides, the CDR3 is TGTGCCAGCAGCCCCGGGACAGGGGTAAATTCACCCCTCCACTTT.

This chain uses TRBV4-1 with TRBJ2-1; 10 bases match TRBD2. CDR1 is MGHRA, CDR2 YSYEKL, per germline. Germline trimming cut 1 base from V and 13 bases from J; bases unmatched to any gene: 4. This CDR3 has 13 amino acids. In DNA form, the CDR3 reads TGCGCCAGCAGCCAAGGGGTAGCGGGAGGACAGTTCTTC. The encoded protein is CASSQGVAGGQFF.

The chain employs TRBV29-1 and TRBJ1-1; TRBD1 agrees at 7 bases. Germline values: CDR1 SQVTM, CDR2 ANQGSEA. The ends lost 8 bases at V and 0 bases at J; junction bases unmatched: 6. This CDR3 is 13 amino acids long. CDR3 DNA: TGCAGCTCTAGGGGGCCTATGAACACTGAAGCTTTCTTT. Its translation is CSSRGPMNTEAFF.

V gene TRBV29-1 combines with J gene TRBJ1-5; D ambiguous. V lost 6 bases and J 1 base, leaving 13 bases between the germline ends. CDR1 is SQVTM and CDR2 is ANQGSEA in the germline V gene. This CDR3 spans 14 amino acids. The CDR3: CSVRHSGSNQPQHF. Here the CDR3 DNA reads TGCAGCGTCCGACACTCGGGAAGCAATCAGCCCCAGCATTTT.

The CDR3 DNA reads TGTGCCAGCAGCGTAGAGGGGGGGAGAGGGACCCCTAGCACAGATACGCAGTATTTT. This translates into CASSVEGGRGTPSTDTQYF. V gene TRBV9 combines with J gene TRBJ2-3; D is possibly TRBD2 (7 bases). The CDR3 runs to 19 residues. V shed 0 bases and J shed 0 bases, with 20 bases lying between them. Germline V CDR1 and CDR2: SGDLS, YYNGEE.

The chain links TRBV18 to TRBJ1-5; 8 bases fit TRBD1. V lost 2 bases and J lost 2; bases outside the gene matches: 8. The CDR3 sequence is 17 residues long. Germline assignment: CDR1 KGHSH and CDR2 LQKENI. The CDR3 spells CASSPRKTGAGNQPQHF. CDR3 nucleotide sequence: TGTGCCAGCTCACCAAGGAAGACAGGGGCTGGCAATCAGCCCCAGCATTTT.

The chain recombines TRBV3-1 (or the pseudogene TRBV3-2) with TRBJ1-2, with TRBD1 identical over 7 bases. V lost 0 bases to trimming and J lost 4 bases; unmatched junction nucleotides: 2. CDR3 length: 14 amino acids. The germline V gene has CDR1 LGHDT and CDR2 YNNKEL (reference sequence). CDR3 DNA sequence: TGTGCCAGCAGCCAAGATGACAGGGTCTATGGCTACACCTTC. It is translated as CASSQDDRVYGYTF.

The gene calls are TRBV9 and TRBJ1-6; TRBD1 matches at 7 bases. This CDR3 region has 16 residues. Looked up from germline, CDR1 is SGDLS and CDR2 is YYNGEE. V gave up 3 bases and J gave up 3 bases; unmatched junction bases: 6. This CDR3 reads CASSGARDSYNSPLHF. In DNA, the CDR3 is TGTGCCAGCAGCGGTGCCCGGGACAGCTATAATTCACCCCTCCACTTT.

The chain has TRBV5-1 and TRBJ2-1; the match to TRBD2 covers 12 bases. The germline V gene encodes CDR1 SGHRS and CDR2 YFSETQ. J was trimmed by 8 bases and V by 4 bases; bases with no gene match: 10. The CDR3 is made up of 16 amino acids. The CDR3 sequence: CASSERTSGIADEQFF. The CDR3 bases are TGCGCCAGCAGCGAAAGGACTAGCGGGATAGCCGATGAGCAGTTCTTC.

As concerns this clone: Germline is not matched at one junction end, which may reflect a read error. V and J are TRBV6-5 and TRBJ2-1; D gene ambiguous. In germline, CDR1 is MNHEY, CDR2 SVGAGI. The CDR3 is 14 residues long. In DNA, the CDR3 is TGTGCCAGCAGCGCAGATAACTATTACATTGAGCAGTTCTTC. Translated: CASSADNYYIEQFF.

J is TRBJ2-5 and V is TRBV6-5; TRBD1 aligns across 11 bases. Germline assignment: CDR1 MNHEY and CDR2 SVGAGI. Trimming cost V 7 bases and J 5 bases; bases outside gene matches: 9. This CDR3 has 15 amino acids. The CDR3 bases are TGTGCCAGCACCCTCGGGACAGGGGGAAGGGAGACCCAGTACTTC. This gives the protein CASTLGTGGRETQYF.

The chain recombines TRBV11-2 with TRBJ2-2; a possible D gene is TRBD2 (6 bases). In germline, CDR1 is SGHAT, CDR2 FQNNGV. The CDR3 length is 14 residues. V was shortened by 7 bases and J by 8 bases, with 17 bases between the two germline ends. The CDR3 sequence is CASTDPGGPGELFF. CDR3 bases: TGTGCCAGCACGGATCCCGGGGGACCTGGGGAGCTGTTTTTT. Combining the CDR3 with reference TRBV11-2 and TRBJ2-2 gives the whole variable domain EAGVAQSPRYKIIEKRQSVAFWCNPISGHATLYWYQQILGQGPKLLIQFQNNGVVDDSQLPKDRFSAERLKGVDSTLKIQPAKLEDSAVYLCASTDPGGPGELFFGEGSRLTVL.